A single sample gave rise to the 20 T cell receptor beta chains below, sequenced in a study of shared clonotypes between healthy human individuals. Profiled with immunoSEQ multiplex PCR; TCRdb holds only in-frame clones, not every one. Altogether about 2.4 million clones are present, approximately 93% being singletons, with the ten largest covering 0.35% to 0.45%. The sample was naive CD4+ T cells from PBMCs. Subset in this sample: CD45RA+ positively selected. The receptors were gathered from a man between 18 and 35 years old in good health. Some clones in this sample may be carry-over from other donors' samples.

This clone was observed once. V usage is TRBV13 and J usage is TRBJ2-1; 8 bases agree with TRBD2. CDR1 and CDR2 from the germline V gene are PRHDT and FYEKMQ (reference sequence). Trimming took 2 bases from V and 7 from J; bases not matched to a gene: 19. This CDR3 is 19 amino acids long. The CDR3 DNA follows: TGTGCCAGCAGCTTACTCGGCGGGGGGCGGCGGGACCGAAGGAATGAGCAGTTCTTC. It specifies CASSLLGGGRRDRRNEQFF. The variable domain in full, completed from reference TRBV13 and TRBJ2-1, reads AAGVIQSPRHLIKEKRETATLKCYPIPRHDTVYWYQQGPGQDPQFLISFYEKMQSDKGSIPDRFSAQQFSDYHSELNMSSLELGDSALYFCASSLLGGGRRDRRNEQFFGPGTRLTVL.

The chain carries TRBV14 and TRBJ2-3; D may be TRBD1 (6 bases). CDR1 is SGHDN, CDR2 FVKESK, per germline. The CDR3 is 13 amino acids. Trimming stripped 5 bases from V and 7 bases from J, with 13 bases between. CDR3 DNA: TGTGCCAGCAGCAGTTCGACAGGCAATACGCAGTATTTT. Its translation is CASSSSTGNTQYF.

V gene TRBV19 combines with J gene TRBJ1-2; 9 bases agree with TRBD1. This CDR3 contains 16 residues. The germline gives CDR1 LNHDA, CDR2 SQIVND (reference sequence). After removal of 8 bases from V and 4 bases from J, the junction contained 14 bases not matched to a gene. CDR3 region: CASSQAGQGFVYGYTF. The CDR3 DNA sequence: TGTGCCAGTTCTCAGGCGGGACAGGGATTTGTCTATGGCTACACCTTC.

As regards this clone: Other DNA sequences in this specimen translate into the identical CDR3. The chain combines TRBV5-1 with TRBJ1-4, with D hard to call. The germline CDR1 and CDR2 sequences are SGHRS and YFSETQ. V was pared by 0 bases and J by 4 bases, with 4 bases between. The CDR3 spans 13 residues. Here the CDR3 reads CASSLVVNEKLFF. CDR3 DNA sequence: TGCGCCAGCAGCTTGGTAGTTAATGAAAAACTGTTTTTT.

The V and J genes are TRBV10-3 and TRBJ1-4; D ambiguous. The CDR3 length is 13 residues. Germline values: CDR1 ENHRY, CDR2 SYGVKD. V was trimmed by 3 bases and J by 8 bases, leaving 10 bases between them. The CDR3 nucleotides read TGTGCCATCAGTGACGGTCTGGGGGAAAAACTGTTTTTT. This codes for CAISDGLGEKLFF.

The chain uses TRBV29-1 and TRBJ2-5, with 7 bases matching TRBD2. The V gene's germline CDR1 is SQVTM and CDR2 ANQGSEA. CDR3 length: 12 amino acids. V trimming: 7 bases; J trimming: 5 bases; junction bases outside the gene matches: 7. The DNA for the CDR3 is TGCAGCGGCGGGGGAGGGTCGGAGACCCAGTACTTC. Translated: CSGGGGSETQYF.

The chain couples TRBV18 to TRBJ2-7; D might be TRBD1 or TRBD2, each matching 6 bases. CDR3 size: 13 residues. In germline, CDR1 is KGHSH, CDR2 LQKENI. V shed 1 base and J shed 5 bases, with 9 bases lying between them. CDR3 bases: TGTGCCAGCTCACCACAAGGGGGGAACGAGCAGTACTTC. This sequence encodes CASSPQGGNEQYF.

As regards this clone: Other DNA sequences of this sample code for an identical CDR3. V usage is TRBV28 and J usage is TRBJ2-7, with TRBD1 identical over 8 bases. The junction had 5 bases not matched to a gene; V was cut back by 4 bases and J by 0 bases. CDR1 is MDHEN and CDR2 is SYDVKM in the germline V gene. CDR3 length equals 15 residues. CDR3 in DNA: TGTGCCAGCAGTTCTACAGGGGGGAGCTCCTACGAGCAGTACTTC. This sequence encodes CASSSTGGSSYEQYF.

The genes are TRBV20-1 and TRBJ2-5; D is unresolved. The germline CDR1 and CDR2 sequences are DFQATT and SNEGSKA (reference sequence). There are 11 residues in the CDR3. The CDR3 loop is CSHTSQETQYF. In DNA form, the CDR3 reads TGCTCACATACTTCCCAAGAGACCCAGTACTTC.

This clone was picked up one time. This chain uses TRBV27 with TRBJ1-2; D might be TRBD1 (5 bases). Germline V gives CDR1 MNHEY, CDR2 SMNVEV (reference sequence). The CDR3 totals 14 residues. The V and J ends lost 4 bases and 2 bases respectively, with 11 bases between them. The CDR3 spells CASSSIRENYGYTF. CDR3 coding DNA: TGTGCCAGCAGTTCGATCAGGGAGAACTATGGCTACACCTTC.

The chain recombines TRBV28 with TRBJ1-2, with 9 bases identical to TRBD1. This CDR3 is 17 amino acids long. Germline CDR1 MDHEN, CDR2 SYDVKM. The trim removed 4 bases at V and 3 bases at J, leaving 12 bases unmatched. The DNA of the CDR3 is TGTGCCAGCAGTTCCCCGGGGGGGACAGGGCCGTACTATGGCTACACCTTC. This codes for CASSSPGGTGPYYGYTF.

This clone appeared a single time. The chain combines TRBV5-1 with TRBJ1-1; the match to TRBD1 covers 8 bases. CDR3 length: 13 residues. V lost 4 bases, J lost 13 bases, and 12 bases stayed unmatched. The germline V gene encodes CDR1 SGHRS and CDR2 YFSETQ. The CDR3 bases are TGCGCCAGCAGCCTGGGGTGGGACAGGATTGGTTTCTTT. Translation gives CASSLGWDRIGFF.

The V and J genes are TRBV7-3 and TRBJ2-1; tentative D call: TRBD1 (5 bases). The V and J ends lost 5 bases and 7 bases respectively, with 9 bases between them. From germline, CDR1 is SGHTA and CDR2 FQGTGA. There are 12 residues in the CDR3. The CDR3 coding sequence is TGTGCCAGCAGCCAAAGGGGTAATGAGCAGTTCTTC. Translated: CASSQRGNEQFF.

Concerning this clone itself: Other nucleotide sequences from this sample produce the same CDR3. The rearrangement joins TRBV6-1 to TRBJ1-5; TRBD1 aligns across 9 bases. The ends lost 6 bases at V and 4 bases at J; junction bases unmatched: 1. The CDR3 loop spans 13 amino acids. Germline V gene lookup returns CDR1 MNHNS and CDR2 SASEGT. CDR3 protein: CASRGTGNQPQHF. In DNA, the CDR3 is TGTGCCAGCAGAGGGACAGGGAATCAGCCCCAGCATTTT.

This chain links TRBV11-1 with TRBJ2-7; perhaps TRBD2 as D (6 bases). This CDR3 comprises 15 residues. Germline-derived CDR1 and CDR2 are SGHAT and FQDESV (reference sequence). V shed 4 bases and J shed 0 bases, with 13 bases lying between them. The DNA of the CDR3 is TGTGCCAGCAGCTGGGGGGATTCGAGCTCCTACGAGCAGTACTTC. Protein product: CASSWGDSSSYEQYF.

The chain couples TRBV7-9 to TRBJ1-1, with no clear D. The CDR3 contains 14 residues. Germline CDR1 is SEHNR and CDR2 is FQNEAQ (reference sequence). V dropped 1 base and J dropped 1 base, with 7 bases sitting between them. CDR3 sequence (DNA): TGTGCCAGCAGCTTAGGAGAGCCGAACACTGAAGCTTTCTTT. Encoded protein: CASSLGEPNTEAFF.

The chain carries TRBV9 and TRBJ2-2; a weak D match, TRBD1 (5 bases). Trimming pared 0 bases from V and 5 bases from J, leaving 23 bases between. CDR1 is SGDLS, CDR2 YYNGEE, per germline. This CDR3 region has 19 residues. CDR3 nucleotides: TGTGCCAGCAGCGTAGATATAGGGGCGTCGGCAGGGTGGACCGGGGAGCTGTTTTTT. Amino acid sequence: CASSVDIGASAGWTGELFF.

J is TRBJ2-7 and V is TRBV29-1; D is ambiguous. V lost 2 bases and J lost 4, with 9 bases in between. Germline lookup yields CDR1 SQVTM and CDR2 ANQGSEA. The CDR3 runs to 12 residues. CDR3 coding DNA: TGCAGCGTTGAAATTCTAGGGTACGAGCAGTACTTC. This gives the protein CSVEILGYEQYF.

The chain links TRBV5-6 to TRBJ2-3; 9 bases are shared with TRBD2. The CDR3 extends over 18 amino acids. Germline V lookup: CDR1 SGHDT, CDR2 YYEEEE. The trim removed 2 bases at V and 6 bases at J, leaving 16 bases unmatched. The CDR3 here is CASSFRGHAGGTRDTQYF. CDR3 DNA: TGTGCCAGCAGCTTTAGGGGGCATGCGGGAGGGACTCGTGATACGCAGTATTTT.

The V and J genes are TRBV5-1 and TRBJ2-5, with TRBD2 matching over 7 bases. V lost 1 base and J lost 2; bases outside the gene matches: 8. This CDR3 comprises 16 residues. Germline V gives CDR1 SGHRS, CDR2 YFSETQ. The CDR3 protein is CASSLITAGEQETQYF. The CDR3 DNA sequence: TGCGCCAGCAGCTTGATTACGGCGGGAGAACAAGAGACCCAGTACTTC.